This T cell receptor (beta chain) comes out of a study of blood T cells in healthy people across ages. The CDR3 runs to 13 residues. Per the germline V gene, CDR1 is MNHEY and CDR2 is SMNVEV (reference sequence). A word on this clonotype: At one end the junction does not follow the germline gene, possibly because of a read error.

A second about 6 to 12 cycle PCR used barcoded and J-beta primers. Every molecule of cDNA carried a tag from a template-switch adaptor with 12 random nucleotides. TCRdb processed the 5' RACE reads anew with MiXCR; each CDR3 protein has one entry. This sample yields around 1.5 million distinct CDR3 sequences, of which about 31% are seen a single time; about 10% belongs to the top ten. Every sample gave at least 5.5 micrograms of total RNA when it was extracted. This TCR came from a woman aged 30 to 39 in good health. The sequencing input was blood. The rearrangement joins TRBV27 to TRBJ1-2, with 12 bases matching TRBD1. Here the CDR3 reads CVSSYGTGGRCTF. In DNA, the CDR3 is TGTGTCAGCAGCTACGGGACAGGGGGCCGATGCACCTTC.